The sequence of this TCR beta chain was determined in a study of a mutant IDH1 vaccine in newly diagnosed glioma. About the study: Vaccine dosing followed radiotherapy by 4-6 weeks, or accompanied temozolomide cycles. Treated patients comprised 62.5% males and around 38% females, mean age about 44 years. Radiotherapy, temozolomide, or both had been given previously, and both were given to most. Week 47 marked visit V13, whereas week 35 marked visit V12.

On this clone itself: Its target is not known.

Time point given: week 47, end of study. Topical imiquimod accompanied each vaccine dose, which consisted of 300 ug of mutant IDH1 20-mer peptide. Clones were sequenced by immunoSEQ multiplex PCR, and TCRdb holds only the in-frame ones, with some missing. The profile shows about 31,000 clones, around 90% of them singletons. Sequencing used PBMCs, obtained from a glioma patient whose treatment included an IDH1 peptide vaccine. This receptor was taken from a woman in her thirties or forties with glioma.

The CDR3, as DNA: TGTGCCAGCAGTTACTCGACCGGGGGCCCCACAGATACGCAGTATTTT. This encodes CASSYSTGGPTDTQYF. The chain couples TRBV6-5 to TRBJ2-3; the D call may be TRBD1 or TRBD2 (6 bases each). This CDR3 spans 16 amino acids. The germline V gene has CDR1 MNHEY and CDR2 SVGAGI. V gave up 0 bases and J gave up 2 bases, with 12 bases separating them.